The 22 T cell receptor beta chains given below trace back to one sample, sequenced in a study of T cells in Graves' hyperthyroidism and ophthalmopathy. The investigators amplified TCR beta CDR3 regions from RNA transcripts. Carried out on the TCR CDR3, a first-round RT-PCR used the HTBI primer set. MiXCR, applied by TCRdb to the multiplex PCR reads, yields one record per CDR3 protein. Here the sample spans fewer than 400,000 distinct CDR3 sequences, around 17% being singletons. The sample comprised blood. The receptors stem from a man aged 30 to 45 with Graves' hyperthyroidism.

Ten or more counts support this clonotype. As DNA, the CDR3 is TGTGCCAGCTCACCATTTTCCGAGGGGTACGAGCAGTACTTC. This encodes CASSPFSEGYEQYF. The J gene is TRBJ2-7, the V gene TRBV18; D could derive from TRBD1 or TRBD2 (5 bases each). Deletions cut 2 bases from V and 4 bases from J, with 12 bases between. This CDR3 region has 14 residues. CDR1 and CDR2 from the germline V gene are KGHSH and LQKENI.

This clonotype was detected ten times or more. The V and J genes are TRBV20-1 and TRBJ1-4, with a weak D call TRBD1 (5 bases). Looked up from germline, CDR1 is DFQATT and CDR2 is SNEGSKA (reference sequence). Trimming pared 5 bases from V and 3 bases from J, leaving 10 bases between. CDR3 length: 13 residues. The CDR3 nucleotides are TGCAGTGCTCGGAGGGGACCTAATGAAAAACTGTTTTTT. Protein: CSARRGPNEKLFF.

Many counts were recorded for this clonotype. This chain joins TRBV2 and TRBJ1-5, with D unresolved. The CDR3 is made up of 13 amino acids. Germline V CDR1 and CDR2: SNHLY, FYNNEI. Trimming pared 3 bases from V and 2 bases from J, leaving 5 bases between. CDR3 nucleotide sequence: TGTGCCAGCAGTGACCGGGGCAATCAGCCCCAGCATTTT. It translates to CASSDRGNQPQHF.

The chain combines TRBV4-1 with TRBJ1-2; D may be TRBD1 (5 bases). This CDR3 spans 15 amino acids. Germline V gene lookup returns CDR1 MGHRA and CDR2 YSYEKL. Deletions cut 3 bases from V and 4 bases from J, with 15 bases between. CDR3 in amino acids: CASSHSQPRGYGYTF. The CDR3 nucleotides read TGCGCCAGCAGCCACTCTCAGCCGAGGGGCTATGGCTACACCTTC.

This sequence joins TRBV24-1 and TRBJ1-1; TRBD1 might be the D (5 bases). Germline V gives CDR1 KGHDR, CDR2 SFDVKD. The V end lost 5 bases, the J end lost 6 bases, and 21 bases lay between the germline ends. This CDR3 is 16 amino acids long. CDR3 nucleotide sequence: TGTGCCACCAGTGCTGGAGGCACCACCCTGGGGGCTGAAGCTTTCTTT. Its translation: CATSAGGTTLGAEAFF.

This clonotype was observed at least ten times. This CDR3 is CASVRGPEAFF. CDR3 in DNA: TGTGCCAGCGTCCGGGGCCCTGAAGCTTTCTTT. The V call is TRBV19, the J call TRBJ1-1; D may be TRBD1 (5 bases). Trimming shortened V by 9 bases and J by 6 bases, and 11 bases separated the two germline ends. Germline V gene data show CDR1 as LNHDA and CDR2 as SQIVND (reference sequence). This CDR3 region has 11 residues. Variable domain in full (rest from reference TRBV19 and TRBJ1-1): DGGITQSPKYLFRKEGQNVTLSCEQNLNHDAMYWYRQDPGQGLRLIYYSQIVNDFQKGDIAEGYSVSREKKESFPLTVTSAQKNPTAFYLCASVRGPEAFFGQGTRLTVV.

This clonotype was seen many times. For the CDR3, the DNA is TGCAGCGTTGAAGATTCAACGGGGATTGACTACGAGCAGTACTTC. Translated, it gives CSVEDSTGIDYEQYF. The chain has TRBV29-1 and TRBJ2-7, with D possibly being TRBD2 (5 bases). Trimming removed 0 bases at V and 3 bases at J, with 15 bases between. The CDR3 covers 15 residues. CDR1 and CDR2 (germline): SQVTM, ANQGSEA.

This clonotype was picked up a small number of times. V and J are TRBV5-6 and TRBJ2-1, with D uncertain. CDR3 length: 17 amino acids. V was shortened by 0 bases and J by 0 bases, with 13 bases between the two germline ends. Germline CDR1 and CDR2: SGHDT and YYEEEE. In DNA form, the CDR3 reads TGTGCCAGCAGCTTGGCCGATTTGATGAACTCCTACAATGAGCAGTTCTTC. Its protein is CASSLADLMNSYNEQFF. The full variable domain, its missing parts supplied by reference TRBV5-6 and TRBJ2-1, is DAGVTQSPTHLIKTRGQQVTLRCSPKSGHDTVSWYQQALGQGPQFIFQYYEEEERQRGNFPDRFSGHQFPNYSSELNVNALLLGDSALYLCASSLADLMNSYNEQFFGPGTRLTVL.

This clonotype has a count of ten or more. The chain couples TRBV11-2 to TRBJ2-1, with D hard to call. Trimming cost V 5 bases and J 7 bases, with 9 bases left between them. CDR3 length equals 12 residues. CDR1 is SGHAT, CDR2 FQNNGV, per germline. The chain's CDR3 is CASSPTQNEQFF. DNA for the CDR3: TGTGCCAGCAGCCCGACTCAGAATGAGCAGTTCTTC.

This clonotype appeared a few times. The chain couples TRBV4-1 to TRBJ2-7; D is possibly TRBD1 (5 bases). Looked up from germline, CDR1 is MGHRA and CDR2 is YSYEKL. The CDR3 covers 16 residues. The V end lost 4 bases, the J end lost 6 bases, and 22 bases lay between the germline ends. The CDR3: CASSPTPDSLFSEQYF. In nucleotides, the CDR3 is TGCGCCAGCAGCCCTACGCCCGACAGCCTCTTTAGCGAGCAGTACTTC.

In its sample, this clonotype was seen many times. The gene calls are TRBV6-5 and TRBJ1-1; no firm D call. CDR1 is MNHEY and CDR2 is SVGAGI in the germline V gene. Trimming took 2 bases from V and 2 from J, leaving 6 bases between them. The CDR3 loop spans 13 amino acids. The CDR3 region has the DNA TGTGCCAGCAGTTACCGAACAAACACTGAAGCTTTCTTT. Amino acid sequence: CASSYRTNTEAFF.

This clonotype has only a few counts. A read error may be the cause here, since a much bigger clone is one base away. Here the CDR3 DNA reads TGTGCCAACAGCTTAGTGGTGGGAGATACGCAGTATTTT. Translated: CANSLVVGDTQYF. The V gene is TRBV11-2, the J gene TRBJ2-3; D not resolved. Per germline, CDR1 SGHAT and CDR2 FQNNGV. The CDR3 is 13 residues long.

The chain recombines TRBV18 with TRBJ2-7; 10 positions match TRBD1. J gave up 5 bases and V 1 base, and 5 bases lay outside the gene matches. The CDR3 is 15 residues long. CDR1 is KGHSH and CDR2 is LQKENI in the germline V gene. The CDR3 region has the DNA TGTGCCAGCTCACCACTGGGACAGGGGAACCACGAGCAGTACTTC. This translates into CASSPLGQGNHEQYF.

There are many counts of this clonotype. CDR3 residues: CSARDLWREETYEQYF. CDR3 coding DNA: TGCAGTGCTAGAGACCTGTGGAGGGAGGAAACCTACGAGCAGTACTTC. The rearrangement uses TRBV20-1 and TRBJ2-7, with D possibly matching TRBD2 (6 bases). Germline values: CDR1 DFQATT, CDR2 SNEGSKA (reference sequence). CDR3 length: 16 amino acids. The V and J ends lost 0 bases and 2 bases respectively, with 17 bases between them.

This clonotype was seen ten or more times. The chain carries TRBV13 and TRBJ2-2, with TRBD2 identical over 10 bases. CDR3 length equals 16 residues. V was pared by 1 base and J by 4 bases, with 3 bases of the junction left unmatched. Germline CDR1 is PRHDT and CDR2 is FYEKMQ (reference sequence). The CDR3 DNA reads TGTGCCAGCAGCTTAGAACCTAGCGGGAGCACCGGGGAGCTGTTTTTT. Amino acids: CASSLEPSGSTGELFF.

The sample holds a few counts of this clonotype. The rearrangement links TRBV4-2 to TRBJ2-7; 8 bases align to TRBD1. Germline trimming cut 4 bases from V and 0 bases from J; bases unmatched to any gene: 5. CDR1 is LGHNA, CDR2 YNFKEQ, per germline. This CDR3 is 15 amino acids long. The CDR3 sequence: CASSRDRSSSYEQYF. The CDR3 region has the DNA TGTGCCAGCAGCCGGGACAGGTCAAGCTCCTACGAGCAGTACTTC.

This clonotype has a count of ten or more. The CDR3 here is CATSDPGRANEQYF. CDR3 nucleotide sequence: TGTGCCACCAGTGATCCCGGACGGGCTAACGAGCAGTACTTC. The gene calls are TRBV24-1 and TRBJ2-7; D not certain. There are 14 residues in the CDR3. V lost 3 bases to trimming and J lost 5 bases, with 13 bases between them. Germline V gene data show CDR1 as KGHDR and CDR2 as SFDVKD.

For the CDR3, the DNA is TGTGCCAGTAGTATTCTTCTGGGACCGGGCATCGGGGAGCTGTTTTTT. Residues: CASSILLGPGIGELFF. The chain recombines TRBV19 with TRBJ2-2; D tentatively reads TRBD1 or TRBD2 (5 bases each). The CDR3 length is 16 residues. CDR1 and CDR2 (germline): LNHDA, SQIVND (reference sequence). V lost 3 bases and J 7 bases, leaving 18 bases between the germline ends.

The table lists this clonotype with a few counts. This chain joins TRBV11-2 and TRBJ2-2; no clear D. CDR1 is SGHAT and CDR2 is FQNNGV in the germline V gene. Trimming took off 1 base at V and 2 bases at J, with 11 bases between the two ends. This CDR3 has 16 residues. The CDR3: CASSLVQAVNTGELFF. CDR3 nucleotides: TGTGCCAGCAGCTTAGTTCAGGCGGTTAACACCGGGGAGCTGTTTTTT.

This clonotype appeared many times. The chain has TRBV20-1 and TRBJ2-3, with D possibly TRBD2 on 6 matching bases. The ends were cut back, 3 bases at V and 2 bases at J, with 12 bases in the middle. The CDR3 length is 14 residues. Germline V gene sequence: CDR1 DFQATT, CDR2 SNEGSKA (reference sequence). The CDR3 reads CSAREGRLTDTQYF. The CDR3 DNA follows: TGCAGTGCTAGGGAGGGGCGGCTCACAGATACGCAGTATTTT.

Ten or more counts support this clonotype. The V gene is TRBV2, the J gene TRBJ1-2; weak D call: TRBD1 (5 bases). The CDR3 totals 14 residues. Germline CDR1 is SNHLY and CDR2 is FYNNEI. Trimming shortened V by 8 bases and J by 8 bases, and 21 bases separated the two germline ends. The CDR3 nucleotides are TGTGCCAGCCATTCCGGGACGGACCACTGGGGCTACACCTTC. Amino acids: CASHSGTDHWGYTF.

This chain connects TRBV9 to TRBJ2-7; no definite D call. The CDR3 has 14 residues. Trimming took 0 bases from V and 2 from J, leaving 9 bases between them. The V gene's germline CDR1 is SGDLS and CDR2 YYNGEE. CDR3 amino acids: CASSVGGATYEQYF. The DNA of the CDR3 is TGTGCCAGCAGCGTAGGTGGAGCAACCTACGAGCAGTACTTC. Together with reference TRBV9 and TRBJ2-7, the CDR3 gives the full variable domain: DSGVTQTPKHLITATGQRVTLRCSPRSGDLSVYWYQQSLDQGLQFLIQYYNGEERAKGNILERFSAQQFPDLHSELNLSSLELGDSALYFCASSVGGATYEQYFGPGTRLTVT.